This TCR beta chain was sequenced in a study of early T cells in non-severe SARS-CoV-2 infection. General study findings and limits: VDJdb matching skewed toward anti-spike CD8 responses, missing private and CD4 specificities.

This CDR3 is 15 amino acids long. Comments on this clonotype: The antigen is unknown.

MiXCR, applied by TCRdb to the 5' RACE reads, yields one record per CDR3 protein. The table has around 82,000 distinct CDR3 sequences, about 15% seen once. The rearrangement joins TRBV21-1 to TRBJ1-1; TRBD1, as called in the table, went unchecked against the DNA. TRBV21-1 is a pseudogene segment. Sequences were obtained from whole blood. The origin of this receptor is an adult who was a healthcare worker with PCR-confirmed SARS-CoV-2 infection or an uninfected control (not recorded which). The CDR3 here is CASSKEQGKNTEAFF. In DNA, the CDR3 is TGTGCCAGCAGCAAAGAACAGGGGAAGAACACTGAAGCTTTCTTT.